The T cell receptor (beta chain) described here comes from a study of tumor-infiltrating lymphocytes in primary liver carcinoma. Turning to this clonotype: Its antigen is unknown. At one end, the junction sequence differs from germline, possibly due to a read error.

Joint extraction of RNA and DNA used roughly 19-32 mg of bulk tissue that was unsorted. Patients' primary liver carcinoma was surgically resected. The CDR3 length is 16 residues. CDR1 and CDR2 (germline): MNHNY, SVGAGI (reference sequence). The investigators made TCR beta cDNA from 400 to 550 ng total RNA, using a constant-region primer. Three rounds of nested multiplex PCR with slightly modified ARM-PCR produced TCR beta libraries. In the first two PCR rounds, TRBV1-TRBV30 forward primers were paired with a C-beta reverse primer, and each round lasted roughly 9 cycles. TCRdb fed the multiplex PCR reads into MiXCR, producing one record per CDR3 protein. The sample yields roughly 200,000 distinct CDR3 sequences, around four fifths seen once. General study findings and limits: Relative to blood, tumors carried a significantly larger fraction of the repertoire in their top 250 clones (p = 0.039). Pairs of tumor regions overlapped more than tumor-adjacent and tumor-blood pairs did.

The receptor was isolated from a man aged 35 to 55 with primary liver carcinoma and hepatitis B virus infection. V and J are TRBV6-6 and TRBJ2-3, with 13 bases that match TRBD2. What was sequenced was tumor tissue from primary liver carcinoma. Written as DNA, the CDR3 is TGTGCCACCCGACTAGCGGGAGGTCCCCGCACAGGTACGCAATATTTT. It translates to CATRLAGGPRTGTQYF.